This T cell receptor (beta chain) was observed in a study of OX40 agonist ivuxolimab in advanced cancers. On the study more broadly: People in dose escalation had one of these cancers: hepatocellular carcinoma, melanoma, renal cell or head and neck cancer.

Sampling times: baseline, cycle 4 day 1, cycle 7 day 1. The assay was immunoSEQ multiplex PCR, and TCRdb's table has in-frame clones only and misses some. This table has over 45,000 clones, around 83% appearing once. Trimming stripped 1 base from V and 9 bases from J, with 7 bases between. The CDR3 consists of 12 residues. The germline V gene encodes CDR1 LNHNV and CDR2 YYDKDF (reference sequence). The rearrangement uses TRBV15 and TRBJ2-1; D remains unclear. This receptor was taken from an adult with an advanced solid tumor such as melanoma, head and neck, liver or kidney cancer. The sample consisted of CD4+ or CD8+ T cells sorted from blood, taken in a trial of the OX40 agonist ivuxolimab. CDR3 amino acids: CATSRGLAEQFF. The CDR3 bases are TGTGCCACCAGCAGAGGGTTGGCTGAGCAGTTCTTC.